This T cell receptor (beta chain) was identified during a study of beta chain features in type 1 diabetes. For the study at large: Regarding age, gender and cell yields, patients proved similar to healthy donors. Study conclusions and caveats: Sampled from patients, naive, central memory and Treg TCRB repertoires appeared more similar than those sampled from healthy donors. Insertions were fewer and deletions more numerous at VDJ junctions in type 1 diabetes patients. Researchers report that Type 1 diabetes patients had moderately but significantly shorter TCRB CDR3s across all four CD4+ subsets.

The CDR3 loop spans 13 amino acids. In germline, CDR1 is MNHNY, CDR2 SVGAGI (reference sequence). The V end lost 7 bases, the J end lost 3 bases, and 13 bases lay between the germline ends. Every isolated RNA sample was fully reverse transcribed, so sequencing captured expressed TCRB transcripts. TCRdb's table, derived via immunoSEQ multiplex PCR, lists solely in-frame clones and lacks some. Here the sample spans about 160,000 clones, 8% to 8.5% being singletons. A note on this clone: Its matching antigen is unknown.

Sorted cells reached over 95% purity in every population. This clonotype was obtained from a woman aged 18-29 years with type 1 diabetes. Sample: central memory CD4+ T cells from blood. The V gene is TRBV6-6, the J gene TRBJ2-7; D may be TRBD2 (6 bases). The CDR3 DNA reads TGTGCCAGCAACAACGGGGGTATCTACGAGCAGTACTTC. Residues: CASNNGGIYEQYF.